The next 10 T cell receptor beta chains were all read from a single sample in a study of OX40 agonist ivuxolimab in advanced cancers. Library method: the immunoSEQ multiplex PCR assay. TCRdb stores this immuneACCESS table with in-frame sequences only. Part of the clones is absent; in the studies checked, under half of the shortfall reflects unresolved V genes, and no reason is known for the rest. The sample contains tens of thousands of clones, 80% of them found a single time. Of the sample, 3.5% to 5.5% falls within the top ten clones. Sequences were derived from CD4+ or CD8+ T cells sorted from blood, sampled in a trial of the OX40 agonist ivuxolimab. All receptors come from an adult with an advanced solid tumor such as melanoma, head and neck, liver or kidney cancer.

The chain combines TRBV19 with TRBJ1-5; 7 nucleotides agree with TRBD1. Germline V lookup: CDR1 LNHDA, CDR2 SQIVND (reference sequence). The trim removed 5 bases at V and 0 bases at J, leaving 7 bases unmatched. The CDR3 extends over 16 amino acids. CDR3 coding DNA: TGTGCCAGTAGTCGGGACAGCCAGATTAGCAATCAGCCCCAGCATTTT. Its translation is CASSRDSQISNQPQHF.

CDR3 bases: TGTGCCAGCAGCCTCGACAGGGGGAACTACGAGCAGTACTTC. It encodes CASSLDRGNYEQYF. This chain links TRBV7-3 with TRBJ2-7; 9 bases match TRBD1. CDR3 size: 14 residues. J was trimmed by 3 bases and V by 5 bases; bases with no gene match: 5. The germline V gene encodes CDR1 SGHTA and CDR2 FQGTGA.

V usage is TRBV30 and J usage is TRBJ2-6, with TRBD1 identical over 7 bases. After removal of 3 bases from V and 0 bases from J, the junction contained 8 bases not matched to a gene. Germline-derived CDR1 and CDR2 are GTSNPN and SVGIG (reference sequence). The CDR3 contains 17 residues. In DNA form, the CDR3 reads TGTGCCTGGAGCGAGAAGAACAGGGGCTCTGGGGCCAACGTCCTGACTTTC. Protein: CAWSEKNRGSGANVLTF.

The chain couples TRBV2 to TRBJ2-2; 8 bases are shared with TRBD1. CDR1 is SNHLY and CDR2 is FYNNEI in the germline V gene. This CDR3 region has 13 residues. The ends lost 9 bases at V and 7 bases at J; junction bases unmatched: 7. The CDR3 reads CASSRGLSGELFF. The CDR3 coding sequence is TGTGCCAGTTCCAGGGGGCTGAGCGGGGAGCTGTTTTTT.

This clone appeared a few times. The chain carries TRBV6-6 and TRBJ1-4; 7 bases line up with TRBD1. The CDR3 sequence is 14 residues long. Trimming cost V 7 bases and J 7 bases; bases outside gene matches: 9. The germline gives CDR1 MNHNY, CDR2 SVGAGI (reference sequence). The CDR3 sequence is CASTVTGDPEKLFF. The CDR3 DNA reads TGTGCCAGCACCGTAACAGGGGATCCTGAAAAACTGTTTTTT.

The rearrangement uses TRBV7-9 and TRBJ1-3; the D is unclear. The CDR3 runs to 14 residues. Germline V gene sequence: CDR1 SEHNR, CDR2 FQNEAQ (reference sequence). Trimming shortened V by 5 bases and J by 0 bases, and 8 bases separated the two germline ends. This CDR3 is CASSTKSSGNTIYF. The CDR3, as DNA: TGTGCCAGCAGCACAAAGAGCTCTGGAAACACCATATATTTT.

The CDR3 region is CASRLGASNNYGYTF. CDR3 DNA: TGTGCCAGCAGACTGGGGGCGTCAAATAACTATGGCTACACCTTC. The V gene is TRBV28, the J gene TRBJ1-2; D might be TRBD1 (6 bases). The CDR3 totals 15 residues. V lost 6 bases and J lost 1, with 15 bases in between. Germline V gene sequence: CDR1 MDHEN, CDR2 SYDVKM.

This chain uses TRBV19 with TRBJ2-7, with 11 bases that match TRBD1. CDR1 is LNHDA and CDR2 is SQIVND in the germline V gene (reference sequence). V lost 4 bases and J lost 5; bases outside the gene matches: 7. The CDR3 spans 15 residues. CDR3 region: CASSTTGTGGNEQYF. The CDR3 coding sequence is TGTGCCAGTAGTACGACCGGGACAGGGGGTAACGAGCAGTACTTC.

V gene TRBV6-5 combines with J gene TRBJ2-5, with D perhaps matching TRBD1 or TRBD2 (5 bases each). The J call may be in error: the DNA end matches TRBJ2-7 better. This CDR3 is built from 15 residues. CDR1 MNHEY and CDR2 SVGAGI come from the germline V gene. CDR3 region: CASRRSGTRAYEQYF. The CDR3 nucleotides are TGTGCCAGCAGAAGGTCCGGGACCCGTGCCTACGAGCAGTACTTC.

The chain has TRBV7-3 and TRBJ2-2; 12 nucleotides agree with TRBD2. Germline CDR1 SGHTA, CDR2 FQGTGA. The J segment lost 1 base and the V segment lost 3 bases, leaving 9 bases of the junction unmatched. CDR3 length equals 19 residues. The CDR3 nucleotides read TGTGCCAGCAGCTTCTCCCCCGGACTAGCGGGGAGGAACACCGGGGAGCTGTTTTTT. This codes for CASSFSPGLAGRNTGELFF.